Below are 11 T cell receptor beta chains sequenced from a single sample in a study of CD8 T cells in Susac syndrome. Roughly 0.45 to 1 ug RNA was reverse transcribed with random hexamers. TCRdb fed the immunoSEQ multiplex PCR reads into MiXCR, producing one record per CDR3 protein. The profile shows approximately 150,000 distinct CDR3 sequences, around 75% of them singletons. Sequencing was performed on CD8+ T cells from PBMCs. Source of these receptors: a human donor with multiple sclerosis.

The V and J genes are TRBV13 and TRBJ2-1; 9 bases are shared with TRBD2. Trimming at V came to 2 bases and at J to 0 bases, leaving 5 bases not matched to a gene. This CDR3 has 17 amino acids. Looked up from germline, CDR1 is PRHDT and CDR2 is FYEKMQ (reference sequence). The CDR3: CASSLSSGGGSYNEQFF. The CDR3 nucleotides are TGTGCCAGCAGCTTAAGTAGCGGGGGTGGCTCCTACAATGAGCAGTTCTTC.

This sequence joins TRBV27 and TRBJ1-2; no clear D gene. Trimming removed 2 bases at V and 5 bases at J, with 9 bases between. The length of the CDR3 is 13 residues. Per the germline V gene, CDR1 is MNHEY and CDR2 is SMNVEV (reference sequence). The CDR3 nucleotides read TGTGCCAGCAGTTTAACGTACCTATATGGCTACACCTTC. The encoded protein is CASSLTYLYGYTF.

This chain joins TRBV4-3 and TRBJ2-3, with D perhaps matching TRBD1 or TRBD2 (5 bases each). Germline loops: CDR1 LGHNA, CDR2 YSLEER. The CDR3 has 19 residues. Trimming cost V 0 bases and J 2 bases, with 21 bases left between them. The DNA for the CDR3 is TGCGCCAGCAGCCAAGATTTATTACGGGACCGATCGTCCACAGATACGCAGTATTTT. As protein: CASSQDLLRDRSSTDTQYF.

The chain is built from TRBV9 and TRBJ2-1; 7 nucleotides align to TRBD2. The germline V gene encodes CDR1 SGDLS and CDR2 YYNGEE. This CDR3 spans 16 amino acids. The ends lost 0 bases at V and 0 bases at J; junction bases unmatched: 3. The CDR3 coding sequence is TGTGCCAGCAGCGTAGGGGCTAGCGGCTCCTACAATGAGCAGTTCTTC. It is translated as CASSVGASGSYNEQFF.

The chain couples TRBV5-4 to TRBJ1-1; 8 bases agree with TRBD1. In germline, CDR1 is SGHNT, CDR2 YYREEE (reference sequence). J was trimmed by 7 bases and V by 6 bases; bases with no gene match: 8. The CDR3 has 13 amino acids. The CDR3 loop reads CASIGQGGIEAFF. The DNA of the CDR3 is TGTGCCAGCATCGGACAGGGTGGCATTGAAGCTTTCTTT.

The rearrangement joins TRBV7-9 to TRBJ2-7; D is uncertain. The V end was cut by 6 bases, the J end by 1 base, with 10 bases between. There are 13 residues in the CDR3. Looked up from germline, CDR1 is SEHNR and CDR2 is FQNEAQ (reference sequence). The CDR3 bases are TGTGCCAGCAGGGACGGCCGATCCTACGAGCAGTACTTC. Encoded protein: CASRDGRSYEQYF.

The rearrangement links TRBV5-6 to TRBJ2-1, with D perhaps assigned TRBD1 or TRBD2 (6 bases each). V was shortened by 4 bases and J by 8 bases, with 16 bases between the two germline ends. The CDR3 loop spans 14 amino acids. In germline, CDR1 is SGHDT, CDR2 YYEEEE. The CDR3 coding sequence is TGTGCCAGCAGCCACGAGAGGGGGAGGTATGAGCAGTTCTTC. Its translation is CASSHERGRYEQFF.

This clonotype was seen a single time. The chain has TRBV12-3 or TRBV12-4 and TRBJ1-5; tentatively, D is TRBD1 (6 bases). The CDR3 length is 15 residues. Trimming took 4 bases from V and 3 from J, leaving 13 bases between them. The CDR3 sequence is CASSSSDRHNQPQHF. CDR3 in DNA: TGTGCCAGCAGTTCCTCGGACAGACACAATCAGCCCCAGCATTTT.

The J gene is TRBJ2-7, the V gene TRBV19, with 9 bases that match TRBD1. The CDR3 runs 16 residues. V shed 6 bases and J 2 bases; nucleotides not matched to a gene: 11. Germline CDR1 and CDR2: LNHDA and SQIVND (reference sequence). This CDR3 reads CASSPRLRDRAYEQYF. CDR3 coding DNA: TGTGCCAGTAGCCCCCGCCTCCGGGACAGGGCCTACGAGCAGTACTTC.

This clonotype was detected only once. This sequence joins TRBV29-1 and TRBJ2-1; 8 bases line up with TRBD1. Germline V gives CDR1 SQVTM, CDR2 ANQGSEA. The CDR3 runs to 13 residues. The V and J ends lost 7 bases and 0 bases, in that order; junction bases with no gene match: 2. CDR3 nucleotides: TGCAGCGGAACAGGGGGCTCCTACAATGAGCAGTTCTTC. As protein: CSGTGGSYNEQFF.

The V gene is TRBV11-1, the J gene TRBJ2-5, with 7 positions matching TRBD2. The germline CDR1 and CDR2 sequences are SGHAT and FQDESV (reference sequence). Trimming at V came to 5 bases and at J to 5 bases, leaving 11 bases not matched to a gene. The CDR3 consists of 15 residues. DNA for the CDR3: TGTGCCAGCAGCCCCGTGGGAGGGCCTGGTGAGACCCAGTACTTC. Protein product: CASSPVGGPGETQYF.